This T cell receptor (beta chain) was observed in a study of blood T cell repertoires in COVID-19. As processed by the authors: Nucleated cell counts were estimated from reference gene primer amplification. Measured with immunoSEQ multiplex PCR; TCRdb has only the in-frame clones, and not every one. That table is the source of V, J and clone size, and D and trimming were worked out from the DNA. The repertoire holds around 260,000 clones, with about nine tenths as singletons. V trimming: 8 bases; J trimming: 5 bases; junction bases outside the gene matches: 5. The CDR3 is 12 amino acids. Germline V gene data show CDR1 as MDHEN and CDR2 as SYDVKM.

Sequenced sample: peripheral blood. This sequence joins TRBV28 and TRBJ2-7; 8 bases are shared with TRBD2. This receptor was identified in a woman aged 25 to 45 with COVID-19, enrolled during active disease. This CDR3 reads CASGSGIHEQYF. CDR3 DNA: TGTGCCAGCGGTAGCGGGATCCACGAGCAGTACTTC.